The present entry profiles one T cell receptor beta chain with its context. Relative to the germline gene, one junction end is altered; a read error may explain this. This CDR3 has 14 amino acids. Germline CDR1 SGHAT, CDR2 FQNNGV. The data derive from a study of neurological immune-mediated disorders. Every sequencing run produced over 200 million TCR-beta sequences that came from 15-18 subjects. TCRdb used MiXCR to reprocess the 5' RACE reads, holding one entry per CDR3 protein. The table lists fewer than 110,000 distinct CDR3 sequences, roughly 10% of them singletons. Stated time point: longitudinal time-point 3.

The sequence came from a female donor with HTLV-1-associated myelopathy (HAM/TSP). The sample consisted of PBMCs. V usage is TRBV11-2 and J usage is TRBJ2-2; no reliable D call. The CDR3 DNA reads as TGTGCCAACAGCCCCGGCACAATGGGAGGGGAGCTGTTTTTT. Amino acid sequence: CANSPGTMGGELFF. The full variable domain, rest sourced from reference TRBV11-2 and TRBJ2-2, is EAGVAQSPRYKIIEKRQSVAFWCNPISGHATLYWYQQILGQGPKLLIQFQNNGVVDDSQLPKDRFSAERLKGVDSTLKIQPAKLEDSAVYLCANSPGTMGGELFFGEGSRLTVL.